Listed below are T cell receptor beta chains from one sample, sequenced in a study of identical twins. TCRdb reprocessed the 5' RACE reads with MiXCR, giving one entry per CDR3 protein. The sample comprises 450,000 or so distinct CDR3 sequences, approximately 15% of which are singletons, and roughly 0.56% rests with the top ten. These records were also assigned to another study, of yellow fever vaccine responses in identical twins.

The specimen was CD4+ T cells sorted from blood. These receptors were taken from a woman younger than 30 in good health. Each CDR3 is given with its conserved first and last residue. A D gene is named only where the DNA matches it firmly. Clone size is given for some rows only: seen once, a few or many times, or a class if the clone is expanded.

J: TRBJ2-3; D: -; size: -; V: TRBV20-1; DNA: TGCAGTGCGGTTAGAGGTGCAGATACGCAGTATTTT; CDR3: CSAVRGADTQYF
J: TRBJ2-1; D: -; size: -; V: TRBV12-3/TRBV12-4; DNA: TGTGCCAGCAGAGGTCGCTCCTACAATGAGCAGTTCTTC; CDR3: CASRGRSYNEQFF
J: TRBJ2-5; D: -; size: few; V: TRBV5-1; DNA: TGCGCCAGCAGCGCATCTAGAACGTGGGAGACCCAGTACTTC; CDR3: CASSASRTWETQYF
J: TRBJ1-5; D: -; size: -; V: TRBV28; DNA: TGTGCCAGCGAGGACGGTGGGCAAGTTCAGCCCCAGCATTTT; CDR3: CASEDGGQVQPQHF
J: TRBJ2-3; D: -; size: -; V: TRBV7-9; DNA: TGTGCCAGCAGCTTAGTAGTCCGGGGCTCTAGCACAGATACGCAGTATTTT; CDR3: CASSLVVRGSSTDTQYF
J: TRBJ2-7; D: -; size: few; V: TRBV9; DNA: TGTGCCAGCAGCGCCTTCTTAGGAGGCGAGCAGTACTTC; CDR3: CASSAFLGGEQYF
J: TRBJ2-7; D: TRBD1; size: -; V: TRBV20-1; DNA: TGCAGTGCCCCGGGACAGACCTACGAGCAGTACTTC; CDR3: CSAPGQTYEQYF
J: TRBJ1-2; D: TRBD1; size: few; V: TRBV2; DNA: TGTGCCAGCAGGAGAGGACAGGGGACCTATGGCTACACCTTC; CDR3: CASRRGQGTYGYTF
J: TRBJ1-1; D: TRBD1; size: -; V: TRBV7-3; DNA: TGTGCCAGCAGGTCAATTCCTCCCATCCAGGGGGCAGAGGGCAACACTGAAGCTTTCTTT; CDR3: CASRSIPPIQGAEGNTEAFF
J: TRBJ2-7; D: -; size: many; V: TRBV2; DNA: TGTGCCAGCAGTGATTCGGGGGGCGGCGAGCAGTACTTC; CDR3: CASSDSGGGEQYF
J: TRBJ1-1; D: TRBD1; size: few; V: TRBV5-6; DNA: TGTGCCAGCAGTTATGACAGGGGGCTTTTTGAAGCTTTCTTT; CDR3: CASSYDRGLFEAFF
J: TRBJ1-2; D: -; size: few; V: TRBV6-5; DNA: TGTGCCAGCAGTTACGGGGGGCTGTACACCTTC; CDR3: CASSYGGLYTF
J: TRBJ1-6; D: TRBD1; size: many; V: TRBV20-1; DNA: TGCAGTGCTAGATCACAGGGGAGCTCCTATAATTCACCCCTCCACTTT; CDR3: CSARSQGSSYNSPLHF
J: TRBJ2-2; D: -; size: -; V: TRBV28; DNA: TGTGCCAGCAAGGGGGGAGGCGCCACCGGGGAGCTGTTTTTT; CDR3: CASKGGGATGELFF
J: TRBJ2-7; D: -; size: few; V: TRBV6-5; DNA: TGTGCCAGCAGTTACTCGTCGCCTTTAAGCTACGAGCAGTACTTC; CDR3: CASSYSSPLSYEQYF
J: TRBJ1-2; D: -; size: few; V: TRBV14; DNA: TGTGCCAGCAGCCATGCAGGGGTTGGCTACACCTTC; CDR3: CASSHAGVGYTF
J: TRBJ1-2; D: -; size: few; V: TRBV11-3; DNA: TGTGCCAGCAGCTTAGTTAGGTCAGAATATAACTATGGCTACACCTTC; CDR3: CASSLVRSEYNYGYTF
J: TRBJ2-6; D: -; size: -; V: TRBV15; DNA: TGTGCCACCAGCAGAGAGCTAAGGGCCAACGTCCTGACTTTC; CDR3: CATSRELRANVLTF
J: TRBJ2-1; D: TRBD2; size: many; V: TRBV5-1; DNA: TGCGCCAGCAGCTTCTCGAGCGGGAGTTACAATGAGCAGTTCTTC; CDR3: CASSFSSGSYNEQFF